This paragraph covers one T cell receptor (beta chain) sequence. This entry comes from a study of blood T cell repertoires in COVID-19. The wider study: T cells, B-cell-depleted T cells, or PBMCs supplied cDNA or gDNA.

The method was immunoSEQ multiplex PCR; TCRdb's version includes in-frame clones alone and lacks a portion of them. The table has about 190,000 clones, approximately 90% seen once. The CDR3 covers 15 residues. Per the germline V gene, CDR1 is MNHEY and CDR2 is SVGAGI. V lost 6 bases and J 7 bases, leaving 19 bases between the germline ends. The sequenced material came from peripheral blood. The chain uses TRBV6-5 and TRBJ1-5; a weak D match, TRBD1 (5 bases). The sequence was collected from a man aged 35 to 55 with active or convalescent COVID-19. CDR3 DNA sequence: TGTGCCAGCAGCCGGGGGACGGAGAAGGGACAGCCCCAGCATTTT. This encodes CASSRGTEKGQPQHF.